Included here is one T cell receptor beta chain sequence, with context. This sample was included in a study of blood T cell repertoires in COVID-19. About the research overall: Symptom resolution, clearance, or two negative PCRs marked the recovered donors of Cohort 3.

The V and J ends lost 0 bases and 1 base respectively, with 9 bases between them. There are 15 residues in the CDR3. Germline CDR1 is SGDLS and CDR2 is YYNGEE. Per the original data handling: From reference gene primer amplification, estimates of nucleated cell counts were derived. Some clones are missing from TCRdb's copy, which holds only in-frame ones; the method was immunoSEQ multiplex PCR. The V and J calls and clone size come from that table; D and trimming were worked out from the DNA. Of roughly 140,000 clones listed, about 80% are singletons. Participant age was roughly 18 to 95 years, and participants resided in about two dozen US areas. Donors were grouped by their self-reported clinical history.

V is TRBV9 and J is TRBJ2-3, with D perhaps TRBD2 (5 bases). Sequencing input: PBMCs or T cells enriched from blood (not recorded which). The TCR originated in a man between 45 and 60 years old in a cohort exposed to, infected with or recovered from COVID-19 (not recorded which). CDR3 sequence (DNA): TGTGCCAGCAGCGTAGACGGCGGGCGCACAGATACGCAGTATTTT. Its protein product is CASSVDGGRTDTQYF.